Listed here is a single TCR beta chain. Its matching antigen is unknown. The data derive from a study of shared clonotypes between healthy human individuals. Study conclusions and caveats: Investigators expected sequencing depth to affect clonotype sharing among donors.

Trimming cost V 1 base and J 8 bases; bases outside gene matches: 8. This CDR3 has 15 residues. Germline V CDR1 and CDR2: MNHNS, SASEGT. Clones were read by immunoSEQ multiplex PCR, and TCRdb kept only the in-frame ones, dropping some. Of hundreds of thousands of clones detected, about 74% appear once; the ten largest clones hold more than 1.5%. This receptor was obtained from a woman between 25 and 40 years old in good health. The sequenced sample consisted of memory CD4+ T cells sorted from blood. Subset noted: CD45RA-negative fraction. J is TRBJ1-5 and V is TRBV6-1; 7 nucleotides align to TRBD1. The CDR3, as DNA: TGTGCCAGCAGTGAAGGACAGGGTGCTGTTAAGCCCCAGCATTTT. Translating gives CASSEGQGAVKPQHF.